What follows describes a single TCR beta chain. Antigen specificity is unknown. Measured with immunoSEQ multiplex PCR; TCRdb has only the in-frame clones, and not every one. The repertoire consists of around 160,000 clones, with 88% occurring once and the leading ten covering about 4.3%. The data belong to a study of lymphopenia after photon versus proton radiotherapy. The germline V gene encodes CDR1 SEHNR and CDR2 FQNEAQ (reference sequence). The CDR3 length is 15 residues. The V and J ends lost 5 bases and 4 bases, in that order; junction bases with no gene match: 9. Study-wide results and caveats: Only patients who died were analyzed for survival; proton advantage is unproven. Larger post-nadir TCR diversity loss correlated inversely with survival in deceased patients. After the lymphocyte nadir, photon-treated repertoires showed oligoclonal expansion, especially of CD8+ Temra cells. Proton therapy kept repertoires fairly stable, unlike photons, which gained effector/memory cells.

The chain couples TRBV7-9 to TRBJ2-7; 9 bases are shared with TRBD2. The sample here was peripheral blood, taken from a patient treated with photon-based radiotherapy. The receptor comes from a man aged 50 to 60 with gastric cancer. CDR3 DNA: TGTGCCAGCAGCGGACGTAGCGGGGGTCGTTACGAGCAGTACTTC. Translation gives CASSGRSGGRYEQYF. Together with reference TRBV7-9 and TRBJ2-7, the CDR3 gives the full variable domain: DTGVSQNPRHKITKRGQNVTFRCDPISEHNRLYWYRQTLGQGPEFLTYFQNEAQLEKSRLLSDRFSAERPKGSFSTLEIQRTEQGDSAMYLCASSGRSGGRYEQYFGPGTRLTVT.